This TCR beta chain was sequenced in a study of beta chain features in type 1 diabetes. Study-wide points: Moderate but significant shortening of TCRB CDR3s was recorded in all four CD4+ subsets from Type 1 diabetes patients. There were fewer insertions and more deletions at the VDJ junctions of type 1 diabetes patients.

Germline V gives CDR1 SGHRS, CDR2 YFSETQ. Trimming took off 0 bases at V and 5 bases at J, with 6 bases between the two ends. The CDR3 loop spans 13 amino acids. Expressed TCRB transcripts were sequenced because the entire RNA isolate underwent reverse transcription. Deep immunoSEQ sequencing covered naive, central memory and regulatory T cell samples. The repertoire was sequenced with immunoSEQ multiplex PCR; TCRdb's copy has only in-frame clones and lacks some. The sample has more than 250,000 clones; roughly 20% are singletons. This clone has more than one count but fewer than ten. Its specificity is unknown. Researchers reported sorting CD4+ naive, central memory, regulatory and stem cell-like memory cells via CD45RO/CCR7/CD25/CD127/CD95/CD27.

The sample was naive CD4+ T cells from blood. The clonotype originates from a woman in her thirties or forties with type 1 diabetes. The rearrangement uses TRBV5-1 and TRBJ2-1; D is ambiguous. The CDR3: CASSLAVDNEQFF. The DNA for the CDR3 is TGCGCCAGCAGCTTGGCCGTTGACAATGAGCAGTTCTTC.